Listed here are 18 T cell receptor beta chains from one sample, sequenced in a study of Tregs in tolerant kidney transplant recipients. Clones were read by immunoSEQ multiplex PCR, and TCRdb kept only the in-frame ones, dropping some. This sample carries 240,000 or so clones, approximately 84% of them seen once, and the ten largest clones take roughly 0.67%. The sequenced sample was CD4+ T cells from blood. These receptors originate from a human donor in good health.

This sequence joins TRBV6-1 and TRBJ1-1, with D possibly being TRBD1 (5 bases). The germline V gene has CDR1 MNHNS and CDR2 SASEGT. The CDR3 loop spans 15 amino acids. V was pared by 2 bases and J by 4 bases, with 14 bases between. CDR3 residues: CASSEPGGRSTEAFF. The CDR3 region has the DNA TGTGCCAGCAGTGAACCCGGGGGAAGGAGCACTGAAGCTTTCTTT.

The gene calls are TRBV7-2 and TRBJ2-1, with 8 bases lining up with TRBD2. Trimming removed 1 base from V and 4 bases from J; junction bases left unmatched: 3. CDR1 and CDR2 from the germline V gene are SGHTA and FQGNSA. The CDR3 extends over 15 amino acids. CDR3 protein: CASSLGGRRYNEQFF. The DNA for the CDR3 is TGTGCCAGCAGCTTAGGCGGGAGGAGGTACAATGAGCAGTTCTTC.

J is TRBJ2-1 and V is TRBV15; D unresolved. V was cut by 0 bases and J by 4 bases, with 10 bases left in between. Looked up from germline, CDR1 is LNHNV and CDR2 is YYDKDF (reference sequence). The CDR3 spans 15 residues. CDR3 loop: CATSRDNKGYNEQFF. The DNA for the CDR3 is TGTGCCACCAGCAGAGATAATAAGGGTTACAATGAGCAGTTCTTC.

The V and J genes are TRBV2 and TRBJ1-1; 8 positions agree with TRBD1. CDR1 and CDR2 from the germline V gene are SNHLY and FYNNEI. This CDR3 has 13 residues. V shed 8 bases and J 4 bases; nucleotides not matched to a gene: 6. CDR3 DNA: TGTGCCAGCCAAGGGACAGGACGCACTGAAGCTTTCTTT. Protein product: CASQGTGRTEAFF. Filled out from reference TRBV2 and TRBJ1-1, the complete variable domain reads EPEVTQTPSHQVTQMGQEVILRCVPISNHLYFYWYRQILGQKVEFLVSFYNNEISEKSEIFDDQFSVERPDGSNFTLKIRSTKLEDSAMYFCASQGTGRTEAFFGQGTRLTVV.

This rearrangement joins TRBV6-5 to TRBJ1-1; D is possibly TRBD1 (5 bases). Germline loops: CDR1 MNHEY, CDR2 SVGAGI. The CDR3 extends over 15 amino acids. V was cut by 3 bases and J by 3 bases, with 14 bases left in between. For the CDR3, the DNA is TGTGCCAGCAGTTATGAGGGGTTCGGGGACACTGAAGCTTTCTTT. Its protein is CASSYEGFGDTEAFF.

This rearrangement joins TRBV28 to TRBJ2-5; 7 bases map to TRBD1. The J call may be wrong; the DNA end is better matched by TRBJ2-7. The CDR3 is made up of 14 amino acids. CDR1 is MDHEN and CDR2 is SYDVKM in the germline V gene. The CDR3 DNA sequence: TGTGCCAGCAGTCTGGACAGGATCCTGTACGAGCAGTACTTC. This encodes CASSLDRILYEQYF.

The chain uses TRBV18 and TRBJ1-6, with D perhaps TRBD1 (6 bases). The V end was cut by 2 bases, the J end by 5 bases, with 22 bases between. This CDR3 is 19 amino acids long. Germline V gene data show CDR1 as KGHSH and CDR2 as LQKENI. The CDR3 sequence is CASSPSLFVRGAHNSPLHF. Written as DNA, the CDR3 is TGTGCCAGCTCACCATCTCTGTTCGTTCGGGGGGCGCATAATTCACCCCTCCACTTT.

The CDR3 DNA is TGTGCCAGCAGCCAAGTCGGCGAGCAGTTCTTC. Protein sequence: CASSQVGEQFF. The chain joins TRBV14 to TRBJ2-1; D not resolved. The germline gives CDR1 SGHDN, CDR2 FVKESK. V lost 1 base and J 10 bases, leaving 5 bases between the germline ends. The CDR3 loop spans 11 amino acids. Full variable domain (outside the CDR3, taken from reference TRBV14 and TRBJ2-1): EAGVTQFPSHSVIEKGQTVTLRCDPISGHDNLYWYRRVMGKEIKFLLHFVKESKQDESGMPNNRFLAERTGGTYSTLKVQPAELEDSGVYFCASSQVGEQFFGPGTRLTVL.

CDR3 nucleotide sequence: TGTGCCAGCAGTCTAGCGGGAGGCTACGAGCAGTACTTC. Protein product: CASSLAGGYEQYF. The V and J genes are TRBV27 and TRBJ2-7, with 11 bases matching TRBD2. The CDR3 runs 13 residues. V shed 5 bases, J shed 3 bases, and the junction held 0 bases outside the gene matches. Germline loops: CDR1 MNHEY, CDR2 SMNVEV (reference sequence).

This CDR3 reads CAISETGQPSYEQYF. In DNA form, the CDR3 reads TGTGCCATCAGTGAGACGGGACAGCCTTCCTACGAGCAGTACTTC. J is TRBJ2-7 and V is TRBV10-3; TRBD1 matches 7 bases. With 2 bases clipped from V and 1 base from J, the junction kept 5 bases outside the gene matches. The CDR3 is made up of 15 amino acids. Germline CDR1 reads ENHRY; CDR2 reads SYGVKD.

The genes are TRBV19 and TRBJ1-2; TRBD1 is a possible D gene (5 bases). The CDR3 totals 12 residues. V lost 10 bases and J 8 bases, leaving 17 bases between the germline ends. Germline loops: CDR1 LNHDA, CDR2 SQIVND (reference sequence). The CDR3 region is CATQGQRGGYTF. The CDR3 region has the DNA TGTGCCACCCAGGGTCAGCGAGGGGGCTACACCTTC.

The chain is built from TRBV6-1 and TRBJ1-4, with D maybe TRBD1 (6 bases). Trimming cost V 3 bases and J 6 bases, with 20 bases left between them. Germline V gives CDR1 MNHNS, CDR2 SASEGT. The CDR3 is 17 amino acids. CDR3 amino acids: CASSDGRSVRGDEKLFF. The CDR3 nucleotides are TGTGCCAGCAGTGACGGTCGGAGTGTCAGGGGCGATGAAAAACTGTTTTTT.

This chain joins TRBV6-1 and TRBJ2-6; 7 nucleotides line up with TRBD1. Germline loops: CDR1 MNHNS, CDR2 SASEGT. The CDR3 length is 16 residues. J gave up 2 bases and V 4 bases, and 5 bases lay outside the gene matches. The CDR3 DNA reads as TGTGCCAGCAGTGTAACTCAGGGGGCTGGGGCCAACGTCCTGACTTTC. It encodes CASSVTQGAGANVLTF.

The gene calls are TRBV5-1 and TRBJ2-1; D perhaps matches TRBD1 (5 bases). Trimming stripped 3 bases from V and 4 bases from J, with 8 bases between. This CDR3 region has 13 residues. Germline V gene lookup returns CDR1 SGHRS and CDR2 YFSETQ. This chain's CDR3 is CASSSQGYNEQFF. The CDR3 coding sequence is TGCGCCAGCAGCTCCCAGGGATACAATGAGCAGTTCTTC.

Worth noting for this clone: Sequence at one end of the junction differs from germline and may be a read error. This chain connects TRBV7-2 to TRBJ2-3, with 10 nucleotides matching TRBD2. CDR1 is SGHTA and CDR2 is FQGNSA in the germline V gene. CDR3 length equals 14 residues. CDR3 residues: CASSLAGARDTQYF. The CDR3 DNA sequence: TGTGCCAGCAGCCTAGCGGGGGCCAGAGATACGCAGTATTTT.

V is TRBV5-1 and J is TRBJ2-3, with 14 positions matching TRBD2. The junction had 5 bases not matched to a gene; V was cut back by 2 bases and J by 0 bases. CDR1 SGHRS and CDR2 YFSETQ come from the germline V gene. This CDR3 is 18 amino acids long. The CDR3 coding sequence is TGCGCCAGCAGCTTACATAGGACTAGCGGGGGGAGCACAGATACGCAGTATTTT. Translating gives CASSLHRTSGGSTDTQYF.

This clone has a single count. The chain recombines TRBV5-1 with TRBJ2-5, with 8 bases matching TRBD1. TRBJ2-7 matches the DNA end more closely, so the J call is doubtful. Per the germline V gene, CDR1 is SGHRS and CDR2 is YFSETQ. CDR3 length equals 14 residues. Here the CDR3 DNA reads TGCGCCAGCAGCCCTAACAGGGGGGACTACGAGCAGTACTTC. It yields the protein CASSPNRGDYEQYF.

The rearrangement uses TRBV2 and TRBJ1-5; perhaps TRBD1 as D (6 bases). V shed 3 bases and J shed 6 bases, with 9 bases lying between them. This CDR3 has 13 amino acids. Germline V gene data show CDR1 as SNHLY and CDR2 as FYNNEI. CDR3 region: CASSEGAGQPQHF. DNA for the CDR3: TGTGCCAGCAGTGAGGGGGCGGGTCAGCCCCAGCATTTT.